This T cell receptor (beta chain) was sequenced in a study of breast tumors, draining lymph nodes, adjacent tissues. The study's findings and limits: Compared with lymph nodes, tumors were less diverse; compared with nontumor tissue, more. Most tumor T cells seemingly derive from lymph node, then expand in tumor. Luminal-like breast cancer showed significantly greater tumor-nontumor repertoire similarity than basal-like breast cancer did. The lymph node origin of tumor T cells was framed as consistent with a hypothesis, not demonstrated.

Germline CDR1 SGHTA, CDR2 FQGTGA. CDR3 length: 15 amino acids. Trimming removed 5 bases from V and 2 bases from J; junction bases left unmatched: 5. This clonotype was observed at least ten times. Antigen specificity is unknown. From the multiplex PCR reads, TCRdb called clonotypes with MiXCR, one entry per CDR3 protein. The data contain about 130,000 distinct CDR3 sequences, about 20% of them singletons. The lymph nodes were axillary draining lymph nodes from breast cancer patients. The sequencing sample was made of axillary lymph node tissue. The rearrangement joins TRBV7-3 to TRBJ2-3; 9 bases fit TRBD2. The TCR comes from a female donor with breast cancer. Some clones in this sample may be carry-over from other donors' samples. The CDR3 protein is CASSRRTSATDTQYF. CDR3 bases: TGTGCCAGCAGCCGACGGACTAGCGCCACAGATACGCAGTATTTT.